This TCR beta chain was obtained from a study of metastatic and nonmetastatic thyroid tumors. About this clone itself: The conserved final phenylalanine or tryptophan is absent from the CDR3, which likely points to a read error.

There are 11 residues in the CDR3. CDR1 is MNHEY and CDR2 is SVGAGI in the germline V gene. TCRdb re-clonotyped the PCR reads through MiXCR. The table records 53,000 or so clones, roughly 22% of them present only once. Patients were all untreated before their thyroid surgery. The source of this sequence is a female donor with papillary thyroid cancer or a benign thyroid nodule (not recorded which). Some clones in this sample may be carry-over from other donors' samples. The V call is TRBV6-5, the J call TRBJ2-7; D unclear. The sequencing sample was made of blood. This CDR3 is CSSSSQREQYC. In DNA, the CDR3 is TGTTCCAGCAGTTCCCAGCGCGAGCAGTACTGC.